This TCR beta chain was captured by sequencing in a study of blood T cell repertoires in COVID-19. The germline V gene encodes CDR1 KGHSH and CDR2 LQKENI. The CDR3 extends over 15 amino acids. Deletions cut 2 bases from V and 4 bases from J, with 11 bases between. This clone was seen only once. Assay: immunoSEQ multiplex PCR; the TCRdb copy retains only in-frame clones and omits some. The profile covers around 180,000 clones, with 76% appearing a single time and roughly a sixth taken by the ten largest. This TCR came from a woman in her forties or fifties with acute COVID-19. The V call is TRBV18, the J call TRBJ1-4; the D is unclear. Material: PBMCs or T cells enriched from blood (not recorded which). Written as DNA, the CDR3 is TGTGCCAGCTCACCATTGACGGCTAGTAATGAAAAACTGTTTTTT. Translation gives CASSPLTASNEKLFF.